Listed here are 11 T cell receptor beta chains from one sample, sequenced in a study of blood T cell repertoires in COVID-19. Clones were read by immunoSEQ multiplex PCR, and TCRdb kept only the in-frame ones, dropping some. The repertoire holds 210,000 or so clones, with 65% to 80% as singletons. The sequenced material came from peripheral blood. These receptors originate from a man between 50 and 59 years old who had recovered from COVID-19.

The chain links TRBV27 to TRBJ2-4, with 10 bases that match TRBD1. The CDR3 extends over 17 amino acids. With 2 bases clipped from V and 0 bases from J, the junction kept 4 bases outside the gene matches. The germline CDR1 and CDR2 sequences are MNHEY and SMNVEV (reference sequence). CDR3 coding DNA: TGTGCCAGCAGTTTACGACAGGGGGCGAGAGCCAAAAACATTCAGTACTTC. Translated, it gives CASSLRQGARAKNIQYF.

This chain connects TRBV9 to TRBJ2-1, with a tentative D call TRBD2 (5 bases). The CDR3 is made up of 15 amino acids. The germline gives CDR1 SGDLS, CDR2 YYNGEE. Trimming pared 1 base from V and 8 bases from J, leaving 16 bases between. CDR3 loop: CASSVLTSVGDEQFF. The DNA for the CDR3 is TGTGCCAGCAGCGTATTGACATCCGTCGGGGATGAGCAGTTCTTC.

The V gene is TRBV6-6, the J gene TRBJ1-1; tentatively, D is TRBD1 (5 bases). CDR1 MNHNY and CDR2 SVGAGI come from the germline V gene (reference sequence). The CDR3 spans 19 residues. Trimming pared 5 bases from V and 1 base from J, leaving 26 bases between. CDR3 sequence: CASSPYVTWDSASNTEAFF. The CDR3 DNA reads TGTGCCAGCAGTCCCTATGTTACATGGGACTCCGCCTCGAACACTGAAGCTTTCTTT.

This clone was counted a few times. The chain joins TRBV12-3 or TRBV12-4 to TRBJ1-1; D remains unclear. The CDR3 loop spans 12 amino acids. The germline V and J ends were trimmed by 4 bases and 11 bases, with 14 bases remaining between them. The chain's CDR3 is CASSSAGNLAFF. As DNA, the CDR3 is TGTGCCAGCAGTTCGGCAGGAAATTTGGCTTTCTTT.

The gene calls are TRBV6-1 and TRBJ2-1; 10 bases are a match to TRBD1. The CDR3 is made up of 17 amino acids. Trimming cost V 4 bases and J 3 bases; bases outside gene matches: 9. Germline V gene lookup returns CDR1 MNHNS and CDR2 SASEGT. Here the CDR3 reads CASSARQGAVGYNEQFF. Written as DNA, the CDR3 is TGTGCCAGCAGTGCACGACAGGGGGCGGTCGGCTACAATGAGCAGTTCTTC.

The chain uses TRBV10-1 and TRBJ2-7; 13 nucleotides match TRBD2. CDR3 length: 14 residues. J gave up 6 bases and V 11 bases, and 10 bases lay outside the gene matches. The germline gives CDR1 WNHNN, CDR2 SYGVQD (reference sequence). Here the CDR3 DNA reads TGCGCCTCTTCACTAGCGGGAGGGCTTGGCGAGCAGTACTTC. Translating gives CASSLAGGLGEQYF.

The rearrangement links TRBV11-2 to TRBJ2-7; 9 bases fit TRBD2. V lost 1 base and J lost 1; bases outside the gene matches: 5. Germline V gene lookup returns CDR1 SGHAT and CDR2 FQNNGV. CDR3 size: 16 residues. For the CDR3, the DNA is TGTGCCAGCAGCTTAGGGACTAGCGTGATGTCCTACGAGCAGTACTTC. Its protein is CASSLGTSVMSYEQYF.

This rearrangement joins TRBV6-5 to TRBJ2-2, with D uncertain. V shed 7 bases and J shed 3 bases, with 12 bases lying between them. Germline V gene sequence: CDR1 MNHEY, CDR2 SVGAGI. The CDR3 length is 14 residues. CDR3 coding DNA: TGTGCCAGCACGATAAACAGTGACACCGGGGAGCTGTTTTTT. Encoded protein: CASTINSDTGELFF.

J is TRBJ2-5 and V is TRBV12-3 or TRBV12-4; TRBD2 aligns across 7 bases. The CDR3 sequence is 13 residues long. V dropped 2 bases and J dropped 4; count of bases not matched to a gene: 1. The CDR3 DNA is TGTGCCAGCAGTTTATGGGAGGGAGAGACCCAGTACTTC. Amino acid sequence: CASSLWEGETQYF.

This chain joins TRBV12-3 or TRBV12-4 and TRBJ1-2, with a tentative D call TRBD1 (6 bases). V was clipped by 5 bases and J by 6 bases, with 10 bases between them. CDR3 length equals 12 residues. The CDR3 DNA reads as TGTGCCAGCAGTACAGGGTGGAATGGCTACACCTTC. Translating it yields CASSTGWNGYTF.

This rearrangement joins TRBV5-8 to TRBJ2-7, with D tentatively TRBD1 (5 bases). V lost 4 bases and J 2 bases, leaving 10 bases between the germline ends. The CDR3 runs to 13 residues. Germline V lookup: CDR1 SGHTS, CDR2 YDEGEE. CDR3 sequence reads: CASSRTGPYEQYF. CDR3 DNA sequence: TGTGCCAGCAGCCGTACAGGACCCTACGAGCAGTACTTC.